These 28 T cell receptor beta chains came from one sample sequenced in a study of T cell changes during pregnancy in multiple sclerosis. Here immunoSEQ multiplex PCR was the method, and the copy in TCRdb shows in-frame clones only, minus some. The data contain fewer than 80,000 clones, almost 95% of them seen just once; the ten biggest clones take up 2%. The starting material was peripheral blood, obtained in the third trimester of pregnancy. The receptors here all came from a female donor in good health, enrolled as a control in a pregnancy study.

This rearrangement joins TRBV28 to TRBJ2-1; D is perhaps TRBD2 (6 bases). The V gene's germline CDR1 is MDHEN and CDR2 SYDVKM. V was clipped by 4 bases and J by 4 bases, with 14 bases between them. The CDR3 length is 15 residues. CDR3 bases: TGTGCCAGCAGTTCGCGGGGAGAGCGGTACAATGAGCAGTTCTTC. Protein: CASSSRGERYNEQFF.

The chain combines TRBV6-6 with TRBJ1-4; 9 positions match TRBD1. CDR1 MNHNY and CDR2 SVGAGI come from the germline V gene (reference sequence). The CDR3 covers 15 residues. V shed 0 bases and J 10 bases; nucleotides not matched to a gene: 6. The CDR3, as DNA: TGTGCCAGCAGTTACTCAGACACGGACAGGGGAAAACTGTTTTTT. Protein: CASSYSDTDRGKLFF.

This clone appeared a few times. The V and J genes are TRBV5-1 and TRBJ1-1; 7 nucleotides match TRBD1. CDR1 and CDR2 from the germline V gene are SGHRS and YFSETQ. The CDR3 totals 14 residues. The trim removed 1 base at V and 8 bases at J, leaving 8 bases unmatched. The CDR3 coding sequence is TGCGCCAGCAGCTTGAGGGACAGAGCTACCGAAGCTTTCTTT. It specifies CASSLRDRATEAFF.

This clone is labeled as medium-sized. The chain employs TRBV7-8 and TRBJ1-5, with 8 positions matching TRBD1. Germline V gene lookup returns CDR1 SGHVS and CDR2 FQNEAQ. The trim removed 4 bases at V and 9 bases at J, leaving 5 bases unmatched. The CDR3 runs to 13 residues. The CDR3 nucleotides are TGTGCCAGCAGCTCCTTCAGGGGGCGGCCCCAGCATTTT. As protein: CASSSFRGRPQHF.

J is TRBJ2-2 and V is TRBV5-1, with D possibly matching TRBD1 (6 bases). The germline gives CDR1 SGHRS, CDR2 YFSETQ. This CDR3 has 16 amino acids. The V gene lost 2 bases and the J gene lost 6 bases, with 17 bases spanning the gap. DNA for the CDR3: TGCGCCAGCAGCTTACAGGGCGGCTGGGATCCCGGGGAGCTGTTTTTT. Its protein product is CASSLQGGWDPGELFF.

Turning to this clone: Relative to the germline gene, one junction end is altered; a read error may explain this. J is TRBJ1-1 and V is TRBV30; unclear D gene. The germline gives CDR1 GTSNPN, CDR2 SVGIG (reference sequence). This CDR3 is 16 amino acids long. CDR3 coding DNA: TGTGCCTGGACGCCCCGAGGGCGATCGGGGAACGCTGAAGCTTTCTTT. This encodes CAWTPRGRSGNAEAFF.

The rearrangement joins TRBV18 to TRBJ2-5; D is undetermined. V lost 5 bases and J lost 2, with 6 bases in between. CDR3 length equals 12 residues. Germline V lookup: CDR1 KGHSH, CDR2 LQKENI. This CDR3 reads CASSTYQETQYF. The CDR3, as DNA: TGTGCCAGCTCAACCTATCAAGAGACCCAGTACTTC. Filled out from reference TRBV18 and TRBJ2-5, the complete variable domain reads NAGVMQNPRHLVRRRGQEARLRCSPMKGHSHVYWYRQLPEEGLKFMVYLQKENIIDESGMPKERFSAEFPKEGPSILRIQQVVRGDSAAYFCASSTYQETQYFGPGTRLLVL.

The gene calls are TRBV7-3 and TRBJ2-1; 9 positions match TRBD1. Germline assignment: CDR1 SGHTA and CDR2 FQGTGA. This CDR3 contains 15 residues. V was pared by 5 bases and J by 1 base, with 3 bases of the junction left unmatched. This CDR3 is CASSVDRGSYNEQFF. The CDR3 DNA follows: TGTGCCAGCAGCGTAGACAGGGGGTCCTACAATGAGCAGTTCTTC.

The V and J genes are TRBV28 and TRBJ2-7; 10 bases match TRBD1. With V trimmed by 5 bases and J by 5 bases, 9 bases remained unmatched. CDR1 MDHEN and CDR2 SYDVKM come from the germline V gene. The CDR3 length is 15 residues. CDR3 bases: TGTGCCAGCAGTCCCCCGGGACAGGGGTTCCACGAGCAGTACTTC. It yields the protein CASSPPGQGFHEQYF.

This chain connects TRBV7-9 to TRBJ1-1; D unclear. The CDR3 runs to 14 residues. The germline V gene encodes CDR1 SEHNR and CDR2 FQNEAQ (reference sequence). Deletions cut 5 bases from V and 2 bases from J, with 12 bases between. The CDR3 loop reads CASSLREGNTEAFF. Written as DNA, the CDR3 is TGTGCCAGCAGCCTCCGCGAGGGAAACACTGAAGCTTTCTTT.

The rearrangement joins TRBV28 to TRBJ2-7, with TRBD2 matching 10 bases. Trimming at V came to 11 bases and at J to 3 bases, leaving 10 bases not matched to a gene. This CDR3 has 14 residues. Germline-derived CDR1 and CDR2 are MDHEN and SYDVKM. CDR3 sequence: CASTTGTSVYEQYF. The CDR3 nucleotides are TGTGCCTCTACGACCGGGACTAGCGTCTACGAGCAGTACTTC. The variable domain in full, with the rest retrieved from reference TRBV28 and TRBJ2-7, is DVKVTQSSRYLVKRTGEKVFLECVQDMDHENMFWYRQDPGLGLRLIYFSYDVKMKEKGDIPEGYSVSREKKERFSLILESASTNQTSMYLCASTTGTSVYEQYFGPGTRLTVT.

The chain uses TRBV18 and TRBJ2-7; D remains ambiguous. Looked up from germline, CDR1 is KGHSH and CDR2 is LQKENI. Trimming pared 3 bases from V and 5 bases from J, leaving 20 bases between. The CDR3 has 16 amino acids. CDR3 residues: CASSPGLGPGPHEQYF. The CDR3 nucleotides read TGTGCCAGCTCACCGGGTCTAGGCCCTGGCCCCCACGAGCAGTACTTC.

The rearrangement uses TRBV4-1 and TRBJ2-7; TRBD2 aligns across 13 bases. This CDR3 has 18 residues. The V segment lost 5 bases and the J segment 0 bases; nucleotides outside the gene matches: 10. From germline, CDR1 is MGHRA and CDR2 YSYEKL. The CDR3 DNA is TGCGCCAGCAGCAGGTTGACTAGCGGGGGGCCTAGCTCCTACGAGCAGTACTTC. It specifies CASSRLTSGGPSSYEQYF.

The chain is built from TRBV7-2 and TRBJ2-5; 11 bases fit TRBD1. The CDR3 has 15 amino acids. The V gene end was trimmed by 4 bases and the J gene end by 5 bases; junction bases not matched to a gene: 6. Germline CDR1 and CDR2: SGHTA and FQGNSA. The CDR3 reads CASSSGTGGIETQYF. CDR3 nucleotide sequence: TGTGCCAGCAGCTCGGGGACAGGGGGGATCGAGACCCAGTACTTC.

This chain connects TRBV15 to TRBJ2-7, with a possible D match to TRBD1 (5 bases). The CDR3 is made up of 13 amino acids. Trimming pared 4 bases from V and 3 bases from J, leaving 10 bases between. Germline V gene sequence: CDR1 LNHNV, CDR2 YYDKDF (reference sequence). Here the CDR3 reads CATSKDTYYEQYF. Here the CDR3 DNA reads TGTGCCACCAGCAAGGACACTTACTACGAGCAGTACTTC.

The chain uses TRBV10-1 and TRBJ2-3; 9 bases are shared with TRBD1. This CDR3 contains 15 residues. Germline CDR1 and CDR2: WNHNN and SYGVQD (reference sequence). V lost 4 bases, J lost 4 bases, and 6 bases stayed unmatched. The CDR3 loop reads CASSGRTGDPDTQYF. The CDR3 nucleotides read TGCGCCAGCAGTGGAAGGACAGGGGATCCAGATACGCAGTATTTT.

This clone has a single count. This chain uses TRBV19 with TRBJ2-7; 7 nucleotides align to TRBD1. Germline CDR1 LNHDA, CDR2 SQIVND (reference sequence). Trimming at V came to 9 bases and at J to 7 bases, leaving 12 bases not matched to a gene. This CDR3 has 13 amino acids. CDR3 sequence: CASTGQLASEQYF. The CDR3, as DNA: TGTGCCAGCACGGGACAGCTTGCTAGTGAGCAGTACTTC.

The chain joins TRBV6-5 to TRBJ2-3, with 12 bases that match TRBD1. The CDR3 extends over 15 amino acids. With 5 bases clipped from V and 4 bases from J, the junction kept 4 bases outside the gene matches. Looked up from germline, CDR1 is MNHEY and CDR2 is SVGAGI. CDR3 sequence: CASSRGTGGADTQYF. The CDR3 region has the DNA TGTGCCAGCAGTCGCGGGACAGGGGGCGCAGATACGCAGTATTTT.

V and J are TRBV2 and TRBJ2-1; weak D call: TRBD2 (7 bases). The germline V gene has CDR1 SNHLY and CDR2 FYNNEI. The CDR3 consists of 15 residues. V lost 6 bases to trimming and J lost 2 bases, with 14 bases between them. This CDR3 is CASRARGGPYNEQFF. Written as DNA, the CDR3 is TGTGCCAGCAGAGCTAGGGGGGGCCCCTACAATGAGCAGTTCTTC.

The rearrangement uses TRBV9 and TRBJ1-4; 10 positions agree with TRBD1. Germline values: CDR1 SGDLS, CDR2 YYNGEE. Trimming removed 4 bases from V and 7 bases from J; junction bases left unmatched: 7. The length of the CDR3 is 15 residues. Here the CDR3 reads CASSIRQGAGEKLFF. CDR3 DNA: TGTGCCAGCAGCATACGACAGGGGGCGGGTGAAAAACTGTTTTTT. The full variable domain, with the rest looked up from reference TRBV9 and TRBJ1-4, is DSGVTQTPKHLITATGQRVTLRCSPRSGDLSVYWYQQSLDQGLQFLIQYYNGEERAKGNILERFSAQQFPDLHSELNLSSLELGDSALYFCASSIRQGAGEKLFFGSGTQLSVL.

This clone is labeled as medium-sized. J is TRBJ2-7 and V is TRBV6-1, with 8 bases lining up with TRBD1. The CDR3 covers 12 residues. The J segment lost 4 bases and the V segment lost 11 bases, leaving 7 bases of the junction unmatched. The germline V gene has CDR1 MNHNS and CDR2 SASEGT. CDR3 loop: CAGGQEIYEQYF. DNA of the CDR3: TGTGCCGGGGGACAGGAGATATACGAGCAGTACTTC.

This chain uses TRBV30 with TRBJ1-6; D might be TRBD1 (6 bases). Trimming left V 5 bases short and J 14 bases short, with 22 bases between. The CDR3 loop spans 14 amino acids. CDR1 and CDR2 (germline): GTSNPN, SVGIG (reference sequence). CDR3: CAWSEGRGAPTLHF. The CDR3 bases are TGTGCCTGGTCTGAGGGGAGGGGGGCACCAACCCTCCACTTT. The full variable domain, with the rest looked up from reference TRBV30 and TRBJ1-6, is SQTIHQWPATLVQPVGSPLSLECTVEGTSNPNLYWYRQAAGRGLQLLFYSVGIGQISSEVPQNLSASRPQDRQFILSSKKLLLSDSGFYLCAWSEGRGAPTLHFGNGTRLTVT.

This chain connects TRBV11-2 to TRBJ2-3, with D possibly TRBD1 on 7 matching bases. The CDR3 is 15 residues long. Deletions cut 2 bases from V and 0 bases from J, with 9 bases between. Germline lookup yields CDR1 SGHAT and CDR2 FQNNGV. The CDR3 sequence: CASSLQGGSTDTQYF. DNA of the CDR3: TGTGCCAGCAGCTTACAGGGGGGTAGCACAGATACGCAGTATTTT.

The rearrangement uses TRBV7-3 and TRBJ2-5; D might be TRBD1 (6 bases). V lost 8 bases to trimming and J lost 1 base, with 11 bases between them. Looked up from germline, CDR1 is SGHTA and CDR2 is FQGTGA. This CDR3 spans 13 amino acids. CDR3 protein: CASSKGVQETQYF. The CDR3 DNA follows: TGTGCCAGCTCGAAGGGGGTCCAAGAGACCCAGTACTTC.

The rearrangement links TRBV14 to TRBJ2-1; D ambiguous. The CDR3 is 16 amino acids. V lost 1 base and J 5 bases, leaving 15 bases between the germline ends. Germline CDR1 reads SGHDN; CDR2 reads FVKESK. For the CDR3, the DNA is TGTGCCAGCAGCCAAGGAGCTCAGAGGTGGGACAATGAGCAGTTCTTC. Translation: CASSQGAQRWDNEQFF. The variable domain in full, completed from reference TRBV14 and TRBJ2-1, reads EAGVTQFPSHSVIEKGQTVTLRCDPISGHDNLYWYRRVMGKEIKFLLHFVKESKQDESGMPNNRFLAERTGGTYSTLKVQPAELEDSGVYFCASSQGAQRWDNEQFFGPGTRLTVL.

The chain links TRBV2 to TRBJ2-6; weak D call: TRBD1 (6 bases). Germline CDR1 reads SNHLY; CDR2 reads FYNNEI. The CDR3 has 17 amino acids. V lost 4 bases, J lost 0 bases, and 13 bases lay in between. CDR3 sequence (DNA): TGTGCCAGCAGTGGTCTGGGACAAATCTCTGGGGCCAACGTCCTGACTTTC. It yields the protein CASSGLGQISGANVLTF.

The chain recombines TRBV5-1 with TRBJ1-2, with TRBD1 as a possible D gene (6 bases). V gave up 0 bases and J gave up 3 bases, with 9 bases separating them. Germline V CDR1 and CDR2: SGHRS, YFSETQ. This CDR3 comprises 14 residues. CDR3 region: CASSLEQGDYGYTF. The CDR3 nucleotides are TGCGCCAGCAGCTTGGAACAGGGCGACTATGGCTACACCTTC. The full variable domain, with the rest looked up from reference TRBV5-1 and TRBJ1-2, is KAGVTQTPRYLIKTRGQQVTLSCSPISGHRSVSWYQQTPGQGLQFLFEYFSETQRNKGNFPGRFSGRQFSNSRSEMNVSTLELGDSALYLCASSLEQGDYGYTFGSGTRLTVV.

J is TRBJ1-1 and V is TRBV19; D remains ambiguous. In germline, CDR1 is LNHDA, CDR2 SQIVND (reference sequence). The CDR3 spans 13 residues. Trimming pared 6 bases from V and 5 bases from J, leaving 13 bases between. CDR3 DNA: TGTGCCAGTAGGCGCTGGGAGGGTACTGAAGCTTTCTTT. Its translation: CASRRWEGTEAFF.